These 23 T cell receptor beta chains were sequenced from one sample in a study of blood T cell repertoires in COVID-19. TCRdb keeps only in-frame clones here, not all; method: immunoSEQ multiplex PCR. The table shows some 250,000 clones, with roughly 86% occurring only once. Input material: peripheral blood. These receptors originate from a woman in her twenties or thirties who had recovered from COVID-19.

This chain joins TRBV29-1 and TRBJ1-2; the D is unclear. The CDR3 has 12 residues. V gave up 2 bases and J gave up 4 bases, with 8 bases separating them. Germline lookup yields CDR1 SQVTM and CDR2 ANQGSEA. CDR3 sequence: CSVEMNSYGYTF. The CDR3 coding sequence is TGCAGCGTTGAAATGAACAGCTATGGCTACACCTTC.

The CDR3 region is CASSFRMNTEAFF. CDR3 in DNA: TGTGCCAGCAGCTTTCGTATGAACACTGAAGCTTTCTTT. The gene calls are TRBV7-3 and TRBJ1-1; D call uncertain. Germline lookup yields CDR1 SGHTA and CDR2 FQGTGA. This CDR3 is built from 13 residues. Trimming removed 3 bases from V and 0 bases from J, with 5 bases in between.

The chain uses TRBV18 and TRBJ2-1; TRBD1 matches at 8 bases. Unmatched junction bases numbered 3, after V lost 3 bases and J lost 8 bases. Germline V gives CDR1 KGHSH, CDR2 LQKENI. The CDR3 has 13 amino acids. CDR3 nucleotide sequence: TGTGCCAGCTCACCTCAGGGGGCCTATGAGCAGTTCTTC. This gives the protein CASSPQGAYEQFF.

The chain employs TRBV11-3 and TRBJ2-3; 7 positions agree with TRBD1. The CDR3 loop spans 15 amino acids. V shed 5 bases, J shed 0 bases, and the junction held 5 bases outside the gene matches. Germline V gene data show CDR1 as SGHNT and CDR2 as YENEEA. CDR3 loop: CASSADRASTDTQYF. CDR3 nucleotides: TGTGCCAGCAGCGCAGACAGGGCCAGCACAGATACGCAGTATTTT.

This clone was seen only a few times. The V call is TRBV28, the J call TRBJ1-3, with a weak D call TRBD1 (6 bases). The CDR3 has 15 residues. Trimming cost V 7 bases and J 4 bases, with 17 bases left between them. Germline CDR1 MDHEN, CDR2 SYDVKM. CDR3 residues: CASTSGGGPGNTIYF. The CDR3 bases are TGTGCCAGCACTTCCGGGGGGGGGCCCGGAAACACCATATATTTT.

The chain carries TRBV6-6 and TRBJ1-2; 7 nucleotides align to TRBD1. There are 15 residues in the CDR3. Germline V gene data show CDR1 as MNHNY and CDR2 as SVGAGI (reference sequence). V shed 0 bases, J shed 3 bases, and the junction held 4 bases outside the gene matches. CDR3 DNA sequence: TGTGCCAGCAGTTACTCCCGGGACAGCCACTATGGCTACACCTTC. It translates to CASSYSRDSHYGYTF.

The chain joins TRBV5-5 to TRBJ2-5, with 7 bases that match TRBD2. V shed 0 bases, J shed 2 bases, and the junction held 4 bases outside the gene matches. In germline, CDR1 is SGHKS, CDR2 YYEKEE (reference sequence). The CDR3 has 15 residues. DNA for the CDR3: TGTGCCAGCAGCTTGGGAACGCGGGGGCAAGAGACCCAGTACTTC. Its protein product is CASSLGTRGQETQYF.

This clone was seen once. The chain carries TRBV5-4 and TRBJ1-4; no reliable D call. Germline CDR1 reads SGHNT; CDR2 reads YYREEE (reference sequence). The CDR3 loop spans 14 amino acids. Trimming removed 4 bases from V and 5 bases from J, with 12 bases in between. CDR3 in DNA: TGTGCCAGCAGCCCCTCCGGTAGCAATGAAAAACTGTTTTTT. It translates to CASSPSGSNEKLFF.

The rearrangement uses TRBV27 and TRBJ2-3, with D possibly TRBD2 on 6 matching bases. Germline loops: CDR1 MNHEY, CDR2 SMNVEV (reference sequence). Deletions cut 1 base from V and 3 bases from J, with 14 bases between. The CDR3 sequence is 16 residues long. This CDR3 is CASSLLGASVTDTQYF. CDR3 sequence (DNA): TGTGCCAGCAGTTTATTAGGTGCTAGCGTAACAGATACGCAGTATTTT.

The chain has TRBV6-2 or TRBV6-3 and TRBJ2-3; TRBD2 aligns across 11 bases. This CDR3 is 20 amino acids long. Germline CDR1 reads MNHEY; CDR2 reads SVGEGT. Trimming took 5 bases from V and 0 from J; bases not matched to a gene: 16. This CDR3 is CASSSLASGGTLSSTDTQYF. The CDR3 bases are TGTGCCAGCAGTAGTCTTGCTAGCGGGGGGACCTTGTCTAGCACAGATACGCAGTATTTT.

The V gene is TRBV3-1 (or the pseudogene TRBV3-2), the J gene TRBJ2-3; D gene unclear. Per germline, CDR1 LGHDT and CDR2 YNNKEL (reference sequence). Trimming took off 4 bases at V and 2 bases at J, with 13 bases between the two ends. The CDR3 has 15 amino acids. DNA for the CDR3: TGTGCCAGCAGCCTCTCAAGTGGGCCCACAGATACGCAGTATTTT. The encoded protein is CASSLSSGPTDTQYF.

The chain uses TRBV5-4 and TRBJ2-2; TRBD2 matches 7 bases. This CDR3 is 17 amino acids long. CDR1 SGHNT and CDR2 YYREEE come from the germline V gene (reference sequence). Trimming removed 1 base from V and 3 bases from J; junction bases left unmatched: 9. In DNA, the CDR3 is TGTGCCAGCAGCTTGAACGGAGCGGGGATTCACACCGGGGAGCTGTTTTTT. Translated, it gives CASSLNGAGIHTGELFF.

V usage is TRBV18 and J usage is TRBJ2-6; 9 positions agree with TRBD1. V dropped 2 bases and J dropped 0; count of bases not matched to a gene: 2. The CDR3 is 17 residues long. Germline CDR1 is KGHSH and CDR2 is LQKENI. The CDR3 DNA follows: TGTGCCAGCTCACCAGGGACAGGGTTCTCTGGGGCCAACGTCCTGACTTTC. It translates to CASSPGTGFSGANVLTF.

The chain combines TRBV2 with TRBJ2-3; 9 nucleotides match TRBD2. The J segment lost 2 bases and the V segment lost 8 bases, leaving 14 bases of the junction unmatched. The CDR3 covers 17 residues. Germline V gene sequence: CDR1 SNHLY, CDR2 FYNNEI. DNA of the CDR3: TGTGCCAGCTATCGGAGGCGAGTAGCGGGAGTCACAGATACGCAGTATTTT. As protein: CASYRRRVAGVTDTQYF.

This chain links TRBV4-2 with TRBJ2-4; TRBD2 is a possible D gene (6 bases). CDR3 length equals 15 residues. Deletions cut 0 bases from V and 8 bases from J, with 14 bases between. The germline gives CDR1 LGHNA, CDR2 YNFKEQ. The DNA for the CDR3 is TGTGCCAGCAGCCAAGATTTCCGGCTAGCGCACATTCAGTACTTC. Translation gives CASSQDFRLAHIQYF.

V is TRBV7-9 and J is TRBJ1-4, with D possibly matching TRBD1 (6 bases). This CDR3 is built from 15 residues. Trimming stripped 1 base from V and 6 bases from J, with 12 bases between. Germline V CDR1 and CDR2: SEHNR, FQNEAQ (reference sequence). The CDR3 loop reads CASSLGNREYEKLFF. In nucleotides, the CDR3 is TGTGCCAGCAGCTTAGGCAACAGGGAATATGAAAAACTGTTTTTT.

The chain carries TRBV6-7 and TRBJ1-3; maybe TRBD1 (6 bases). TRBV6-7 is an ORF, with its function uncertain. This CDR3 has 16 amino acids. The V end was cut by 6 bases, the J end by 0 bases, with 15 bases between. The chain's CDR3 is CASRNRTVTSGNTIYF. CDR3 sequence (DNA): TGTGCCAGCAGAAACCGGACAGTTACCTCTGGAAACACCATATATTTT.

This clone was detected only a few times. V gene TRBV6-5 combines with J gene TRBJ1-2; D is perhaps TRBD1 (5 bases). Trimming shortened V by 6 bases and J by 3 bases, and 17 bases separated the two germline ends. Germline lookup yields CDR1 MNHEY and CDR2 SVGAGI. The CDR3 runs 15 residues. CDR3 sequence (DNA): TGTGCCAGCAGCCCCGGCCGGGGGGGGGACTATGGCTACACCTTC. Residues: CASSPGRGGDYGYTF.

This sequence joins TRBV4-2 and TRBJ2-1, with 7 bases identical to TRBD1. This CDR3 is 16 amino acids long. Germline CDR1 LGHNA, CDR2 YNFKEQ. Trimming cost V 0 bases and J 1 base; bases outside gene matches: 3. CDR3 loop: CASSQEGTASYNEQFF. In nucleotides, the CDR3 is TGTGCCAGCAGCCAAGAGGGGACAGCTTCCTACAATGAGCAGTTCTTC.

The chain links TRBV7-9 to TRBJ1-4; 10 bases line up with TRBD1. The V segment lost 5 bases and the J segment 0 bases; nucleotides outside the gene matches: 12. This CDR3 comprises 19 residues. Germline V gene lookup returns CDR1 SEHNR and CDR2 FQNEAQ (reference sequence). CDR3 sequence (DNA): TGTGCCAGCAGCGCCAGAGGGACAGGGGATTTTGCAACTAATGAAAAACTGTTTTTT. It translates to CASSARGTGDFATNEKLFF.

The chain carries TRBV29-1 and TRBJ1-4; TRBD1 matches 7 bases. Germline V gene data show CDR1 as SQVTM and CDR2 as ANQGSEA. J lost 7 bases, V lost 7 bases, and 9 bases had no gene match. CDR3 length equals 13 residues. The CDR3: CSARHRGSEKLFF. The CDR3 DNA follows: TGCAGCGCTCGGCACAGGGGAAGTGAAAAACTGTTTTTT.

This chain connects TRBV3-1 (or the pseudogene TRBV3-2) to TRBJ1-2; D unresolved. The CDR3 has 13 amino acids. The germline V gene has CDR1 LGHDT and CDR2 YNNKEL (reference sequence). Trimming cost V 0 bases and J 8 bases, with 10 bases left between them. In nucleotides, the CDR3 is TGTGCCAGCAGCCAAGATACCGGGAGAGGCTACACCTTC. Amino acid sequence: CASSQDTGRGYTF.

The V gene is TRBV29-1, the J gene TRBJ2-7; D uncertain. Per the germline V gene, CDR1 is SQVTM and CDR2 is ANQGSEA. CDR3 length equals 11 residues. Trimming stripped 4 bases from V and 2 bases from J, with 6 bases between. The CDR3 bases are TGCAGCGTTGTACGGGCCTACGAGCAGTACTTC. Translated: CSVVRAYEQYF.